The sequence of this TCR beta chain was determined in a study of healthy donors' naive CD4 and CD8 T cells. Starting from 450 to 550 ng of total RNA, TCR libraries were made with linear amplification. TCRdb re-derived calls from the reads in MiXCR, one entry per CDR3 protein. The sample has 150,000 to 200,000 distinct CDR3 sequences, about four fifths seen once. The V and J ends lost 1 base and 0 bases, in that order; junction bases with no gene match: 8. This CDR3 has 18 residues. Germline lookup yields CDR1 MNHEY and CDR2 SVGAGI. The receptor's source is a pool of human donors in good health; the sample pools cells from several healthy donors. V usage is TRBV6-5 and J usage is TRBJ2-1; 8 bases match TRBD1. The sample taken for sequencing was naive CD4+ and CD8+ T cells sorted from blood, pooled from several donors. CDR3 coding DNA: TGTGCCAGCAGTTACTTTTCAGGGGGCCCGAGCTCCTACAATGAGCAGTTCTTC. The encoded protein is CASSYFSGGPSSYNEQFF.